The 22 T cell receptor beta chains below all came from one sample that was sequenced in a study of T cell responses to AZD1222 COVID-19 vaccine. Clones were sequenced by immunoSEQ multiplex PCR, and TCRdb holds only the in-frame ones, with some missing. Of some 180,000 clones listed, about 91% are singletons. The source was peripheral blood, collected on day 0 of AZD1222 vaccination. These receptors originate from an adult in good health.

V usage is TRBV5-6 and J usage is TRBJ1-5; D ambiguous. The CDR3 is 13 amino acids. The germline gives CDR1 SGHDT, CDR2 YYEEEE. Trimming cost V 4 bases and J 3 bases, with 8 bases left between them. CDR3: CASSRDTNQPQHF. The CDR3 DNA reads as TGTGCCAGCAGCCGAGACACCAATCAGCCCCAGCATTTT. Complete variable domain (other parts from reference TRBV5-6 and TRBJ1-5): DAGVTQSPTHLIKTRGQQVTLRCSPKSGHDTVSWYQQALGQGPQFIFQYYEEEERQRGNFPDRFSGHQFPNYSSELNVNALLLGDSALYLCASSRDTNQPQHFGDGTRLSIL.

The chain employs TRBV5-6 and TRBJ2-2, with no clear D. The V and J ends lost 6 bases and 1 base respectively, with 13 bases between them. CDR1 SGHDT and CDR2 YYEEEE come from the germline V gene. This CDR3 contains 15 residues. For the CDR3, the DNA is TGTGCCAGCACCCAGCTGTGGCGGAACACCGGGGAGCTGTTTTTT. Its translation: CASTQLWRNTGELFF.

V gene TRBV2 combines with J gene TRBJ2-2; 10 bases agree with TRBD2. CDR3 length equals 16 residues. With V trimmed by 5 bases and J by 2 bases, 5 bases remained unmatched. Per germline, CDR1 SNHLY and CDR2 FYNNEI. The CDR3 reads CASSHSGGLNTGELFF. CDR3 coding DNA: TGTGCCAGCAGTCATAGCGGGGGGCTTAACACCGGGGAGCTGTTTTTT.

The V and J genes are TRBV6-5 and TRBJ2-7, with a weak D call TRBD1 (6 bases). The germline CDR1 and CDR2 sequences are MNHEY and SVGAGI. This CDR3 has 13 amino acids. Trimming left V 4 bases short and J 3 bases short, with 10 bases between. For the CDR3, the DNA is TGTGCCAGCAGTTCCGGGACACACTACGAGCAGTACTTC. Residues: CASSSGTHYEQYF.

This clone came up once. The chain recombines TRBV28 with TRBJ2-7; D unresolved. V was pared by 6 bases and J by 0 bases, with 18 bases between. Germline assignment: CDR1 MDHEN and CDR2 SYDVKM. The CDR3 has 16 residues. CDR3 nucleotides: TGTGCCAGCAGACCACTCGGGCTAGTCGACTCCTACGAGCAGTACTTC. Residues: CASRPLGLVDSYEQYF.

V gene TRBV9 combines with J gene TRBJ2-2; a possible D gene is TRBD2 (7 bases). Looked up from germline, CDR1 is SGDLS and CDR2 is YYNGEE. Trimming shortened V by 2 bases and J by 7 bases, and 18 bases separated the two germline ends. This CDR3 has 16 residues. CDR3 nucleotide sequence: TGTGCCAGCAGCGTTGGGAGGGGGAGGGCAGACGGGGAGCTGTTTTTT. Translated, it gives CASSVGRGRADGELFF.

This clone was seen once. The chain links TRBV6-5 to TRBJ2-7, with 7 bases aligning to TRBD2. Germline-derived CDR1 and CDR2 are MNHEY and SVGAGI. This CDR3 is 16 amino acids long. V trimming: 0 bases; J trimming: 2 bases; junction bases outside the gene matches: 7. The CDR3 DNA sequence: TGTGCCAGCAGTTACTCCTCGGGACTACATACCTACGAGCAGTACTTC. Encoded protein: CASSYSSGLHTYEQYF.

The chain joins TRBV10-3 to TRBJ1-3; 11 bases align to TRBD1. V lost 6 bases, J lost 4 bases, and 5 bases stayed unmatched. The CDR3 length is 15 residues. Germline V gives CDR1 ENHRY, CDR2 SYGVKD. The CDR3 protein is CAISGTGGAGNTIYF. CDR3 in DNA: TGTGCCATCAGCGGGACAGGGGGGGCAGGAAACACCATATATTTT.

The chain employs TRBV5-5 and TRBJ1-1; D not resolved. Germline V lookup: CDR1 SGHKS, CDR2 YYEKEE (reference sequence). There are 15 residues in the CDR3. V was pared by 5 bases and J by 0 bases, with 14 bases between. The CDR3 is CASRLGPTLNTEAFF. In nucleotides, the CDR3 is TGTGCCAGCAGACTTGGACCGACTTTGAACACTGAAGCTTTCTTT.

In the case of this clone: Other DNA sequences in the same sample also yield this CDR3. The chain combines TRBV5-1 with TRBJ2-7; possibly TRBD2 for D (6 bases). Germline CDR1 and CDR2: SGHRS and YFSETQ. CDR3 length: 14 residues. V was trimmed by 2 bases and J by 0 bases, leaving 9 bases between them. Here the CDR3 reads CASSLSGVSYEQYF. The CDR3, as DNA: TGCGCCAGCAGCTTATCGGGGGTCTCCTACGAGCAGTACTTC.

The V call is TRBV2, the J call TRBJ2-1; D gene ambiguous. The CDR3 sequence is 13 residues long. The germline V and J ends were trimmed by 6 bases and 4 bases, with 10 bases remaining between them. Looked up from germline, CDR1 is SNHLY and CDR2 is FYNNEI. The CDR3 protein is CASSWSHYNEQFF. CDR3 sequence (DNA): TGTGCCAGCAGCTGGAGTCATTACAATGAGCAGTTCTTC. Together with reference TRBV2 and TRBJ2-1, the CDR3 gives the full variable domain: EPEVTQTPSHQVTQMGQEVILRCVPISNHLYFYWYRQILGQKVEFLVSFYNNEISEKSEIFDDQFSVERPDGSNFTLKIRSTKLEDSAMYFCASSWSHYNEQFFGPGTRLTVL.

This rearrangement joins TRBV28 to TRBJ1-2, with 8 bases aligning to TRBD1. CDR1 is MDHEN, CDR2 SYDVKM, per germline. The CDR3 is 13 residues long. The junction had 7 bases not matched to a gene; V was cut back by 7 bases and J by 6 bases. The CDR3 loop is CASTPGQGNGYTF. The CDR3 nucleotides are TGTGCCAGCACCCCTGGACAGGGAAATGGCTACACCTTC.

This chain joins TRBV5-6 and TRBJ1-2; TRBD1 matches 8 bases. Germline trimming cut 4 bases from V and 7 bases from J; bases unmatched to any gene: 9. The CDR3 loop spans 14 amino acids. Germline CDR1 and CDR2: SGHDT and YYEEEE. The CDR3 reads CASSGDRPSFGYTF. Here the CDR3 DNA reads TGTGCCAGCAGCGGGGACAGGCCTTCGTTTGGCTACACCTTC. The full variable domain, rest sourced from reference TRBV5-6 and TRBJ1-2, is DAGVTQSPTHLIKTRGQQVTLRCSPKSGHDTVSWYQQALGQGPQFIFQYYEEEERQRGNFPDRFSGHQFPNYSSELNVNALLLGDSALYLCASSGDRPSFGYTFGSGTRLTVV.

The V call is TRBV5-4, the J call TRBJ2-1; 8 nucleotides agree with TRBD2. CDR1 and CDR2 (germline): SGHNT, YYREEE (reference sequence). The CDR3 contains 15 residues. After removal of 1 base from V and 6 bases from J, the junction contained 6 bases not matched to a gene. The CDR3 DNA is TGTGCCAGCAGCTTGTTAGCGGGGACCTTCAATGAGCAGTTCTTC. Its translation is CASSLLAGTFNEQFF.

The CDR3 DNA reads TGCGCCAGCAGCCAAGATTTAGGGGAGAACTATGGCTACACCTTC. It codes for CASSQDLGENYGYTF. The rearrangement links TRBV4-3 to TRBJ1-2; D perhaps matches TRBD1 (5 bases). With 0 bases removed from V and 2 bases from J, the gap between germline ends came to 10 bases. The CDR3 is 15 amino acids. The germline V gene encodes CDR1 LGHNA and CDR2 YSLEER.

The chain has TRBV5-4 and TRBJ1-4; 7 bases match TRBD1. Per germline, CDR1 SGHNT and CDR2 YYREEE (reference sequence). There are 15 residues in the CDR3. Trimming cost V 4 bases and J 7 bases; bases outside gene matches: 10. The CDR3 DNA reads TGTGCCAGCAGCGTAGCCGGGACAGCAAGTGAAAAACTGTTTTTT. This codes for CASSVAGTASEKLFF.

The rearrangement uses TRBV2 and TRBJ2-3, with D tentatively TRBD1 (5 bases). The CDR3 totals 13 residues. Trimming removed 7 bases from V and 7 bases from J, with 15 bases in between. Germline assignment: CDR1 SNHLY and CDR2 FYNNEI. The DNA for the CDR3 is TGTGCCAGCAAGGCAGGGCCCAGGTATACGCAGTATTTT. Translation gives CASKAGPRYTQYF.

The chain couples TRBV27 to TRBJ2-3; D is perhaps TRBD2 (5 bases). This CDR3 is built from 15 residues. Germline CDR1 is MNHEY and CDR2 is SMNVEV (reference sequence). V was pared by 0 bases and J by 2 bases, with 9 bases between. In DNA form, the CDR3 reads TGTGCCAGCAGTTTATCTGGACTGATCACAGATACGCAGTATTTT. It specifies CASSLSGLITDTQYF.

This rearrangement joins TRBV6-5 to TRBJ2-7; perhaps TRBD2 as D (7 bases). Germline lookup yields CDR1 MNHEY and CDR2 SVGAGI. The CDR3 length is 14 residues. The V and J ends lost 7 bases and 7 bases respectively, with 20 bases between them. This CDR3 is CASTPWGGAGEQYF. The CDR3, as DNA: TGTGCCAGCACCCCCTGGGGGGGGGCGGGGGAGCAGTACTTC.

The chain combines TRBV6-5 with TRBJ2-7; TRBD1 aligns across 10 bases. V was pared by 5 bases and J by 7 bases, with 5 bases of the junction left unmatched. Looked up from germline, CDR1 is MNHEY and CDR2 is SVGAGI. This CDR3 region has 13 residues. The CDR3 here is CASSLGQGREQYF. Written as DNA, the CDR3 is TGTGCCAGCAGTCTGGGACAGGGGCGAGAGCAGTACTTC.

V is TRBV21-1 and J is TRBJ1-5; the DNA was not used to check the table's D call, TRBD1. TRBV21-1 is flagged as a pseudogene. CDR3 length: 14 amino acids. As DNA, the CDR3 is TGTGCCAGCGGTGACAGCCGTTTTCCTCAGCCCCAGCATTTT. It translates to CASGDSRFPQPQHF.

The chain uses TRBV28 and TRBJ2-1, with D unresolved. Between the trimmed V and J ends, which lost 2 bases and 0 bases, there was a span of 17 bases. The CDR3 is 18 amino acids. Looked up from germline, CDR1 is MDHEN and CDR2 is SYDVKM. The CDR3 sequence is CASSLISRVLSSYNEQFF. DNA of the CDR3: TGTGCCAGCAGTTTAATTAGCCGTGTACTTAGCTCCTACAATGAGCAGTTCTTC. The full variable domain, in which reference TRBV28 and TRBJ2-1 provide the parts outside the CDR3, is DVKVTQSSRYLVKRTGEKVFLECVQDMDHENMFWYRQDPGLGLRLIYFSYDVKMKEKGDIPEGYSVSREKKERFSLILESASTNQTSMYLCASSLISRVLSSYNEQFFGPGTRLTVL.